Sequencing of this T cell receptor (beta chain) was carried out in a study of CD8+CD57+ T cells in acquired aplastic anemia. Study overall: Mean DNA quantity obtained from sorted CD4+ and CD8+ cells was about 3.2 ug.

CDR3 and TCR beta VDJ profiling relied on genomic DNA as the template. TCRdb fed the reads into MiXCR, producing one record per CDR3 protein. The table shows approximately 270,000 distinct CDR3 sequences, with about 56% occurring only once. The length of the CDR3 is 16 residues. Germline assignment: CDR1 DFQATT and CDR2 SNEGSKA (reference sequence). V lost 4 bases to trimming and J lost 4 bases; unmatched junction nucleotides: 12. Study-wide findings and caveats: Patients and healthy controls showed no significant CD8+ Simpson's diversity difference. Patients and controls had in common some 30 CD8+ CDR3 sequences.

On this clonotype itself: As yet, its antigen is unknown.

The material sequenced was sorted CD4+, CD8+, or CD8+CD57+ T cells (not recorded which) from PBMCs. The receptor's source is a human donor with severe aplastic anemia or a healthy control (not recorded which). This chain links TRBV20-1 with TRBJ2-3; TRBD2 agrees at 9 bases. The CDR3 here is CSAKGAGGLQSDTQYF. The DNA of the CDR3 is TGCAGTGCTAAAGGGGCGGGGGGGCTGCAATCAGATACGCAGTATTTT.